This TCR beta chain was sequenced during a study of blood T cells in healthy people across ages. Germline V gene sequence: CDR1 MRHNA, CDR2 SNTAGT. The CDR3 loop spans 14 amino acids. Deletions cut 2 bases from V and 9 bases from J, with 14 bases between. Through a sample-barcoded 5' primer and a J-beta primer mix, a second PCR was run for roughly 7 to 12 cycles. All cDNA molecules were each tagged by a template-switch adaptor with 12 random nucleotides. MiXCR, applied by TCRdb to the 5' RACE reads, yields one record per CDR3 protein. The data contain about 1,400,000 distinct CDR3 sequences, approximately 59% of them singletons.

This sequence joins TRBV6-4 and TRBJ2-1; TRBD1 might be the D (6 bases). The receptor's source is a man aged 18 to 30 in good health. Sequencing used blood. The CDR3 DNA is TGTGCCAGCAGTGACGGTCAGGGGTCGGGTGAGCAGTTCTTC. The encoded protein is CASSDGQGSGEQFF.